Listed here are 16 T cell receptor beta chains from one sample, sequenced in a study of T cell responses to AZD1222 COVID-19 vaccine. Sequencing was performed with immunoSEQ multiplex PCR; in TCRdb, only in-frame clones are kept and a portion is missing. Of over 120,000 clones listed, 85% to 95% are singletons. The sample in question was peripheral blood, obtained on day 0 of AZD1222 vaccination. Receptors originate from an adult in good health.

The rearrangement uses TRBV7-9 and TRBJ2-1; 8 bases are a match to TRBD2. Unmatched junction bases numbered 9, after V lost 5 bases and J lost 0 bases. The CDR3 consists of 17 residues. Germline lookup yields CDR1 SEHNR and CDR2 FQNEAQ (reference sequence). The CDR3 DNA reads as TGTGCCAGCAGCCCCAGGACTAGCCGTAGCTCCTACAATGAGCAGTTCTTC. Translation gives CASSPRTSRSSYNEQFF.

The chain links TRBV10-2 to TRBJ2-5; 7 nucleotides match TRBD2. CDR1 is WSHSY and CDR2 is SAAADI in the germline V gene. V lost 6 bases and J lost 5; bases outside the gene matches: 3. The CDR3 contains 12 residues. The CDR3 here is CASRDGRETQYF. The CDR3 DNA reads TGCGCCAGCAGGGACGGGAGGGAGACCCAGTACTTC.

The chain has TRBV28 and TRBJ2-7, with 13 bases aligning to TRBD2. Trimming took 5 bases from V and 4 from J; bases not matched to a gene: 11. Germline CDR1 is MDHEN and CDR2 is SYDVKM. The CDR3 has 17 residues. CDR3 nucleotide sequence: TGTGCCAGCAGTCCCTCACACGGGACTAGCGGGATGTACGAGCAGTACTTC. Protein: CASSPSHGTSGMYEQYF.

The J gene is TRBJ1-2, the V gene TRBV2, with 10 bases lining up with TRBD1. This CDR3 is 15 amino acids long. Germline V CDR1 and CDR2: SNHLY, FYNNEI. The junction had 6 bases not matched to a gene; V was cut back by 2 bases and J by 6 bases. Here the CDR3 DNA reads TGTGCCAGCAGTGAATTGGGGACAGGGGCTGATGGCTACACCTTC. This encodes CASSELGTGADGYTF.

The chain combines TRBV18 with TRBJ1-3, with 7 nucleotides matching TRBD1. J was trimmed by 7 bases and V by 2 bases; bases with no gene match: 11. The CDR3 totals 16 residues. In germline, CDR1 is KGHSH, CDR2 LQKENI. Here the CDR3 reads CASSPSYFDRENTIYF. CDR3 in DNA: TGTGCCAGCTCACCATCATATTTTGACAGGGAGAACACCATATATTTT.

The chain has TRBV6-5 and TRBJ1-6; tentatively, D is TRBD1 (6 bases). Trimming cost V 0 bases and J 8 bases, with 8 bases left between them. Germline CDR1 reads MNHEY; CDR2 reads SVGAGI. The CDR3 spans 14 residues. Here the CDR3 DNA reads TGTGCCAGCAGTTACTCGGAGGGGGATTCACCCCTCCACTTT. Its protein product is CASSYSEGDSPLHF.

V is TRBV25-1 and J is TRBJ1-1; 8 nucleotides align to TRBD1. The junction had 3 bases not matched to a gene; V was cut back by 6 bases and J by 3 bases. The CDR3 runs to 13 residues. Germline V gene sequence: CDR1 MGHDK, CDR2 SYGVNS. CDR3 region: CASRVTGDTEAFF. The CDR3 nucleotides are TGTGCCAGCAGGGTGACAGGGGACACTGAAGCTTTCTTT.

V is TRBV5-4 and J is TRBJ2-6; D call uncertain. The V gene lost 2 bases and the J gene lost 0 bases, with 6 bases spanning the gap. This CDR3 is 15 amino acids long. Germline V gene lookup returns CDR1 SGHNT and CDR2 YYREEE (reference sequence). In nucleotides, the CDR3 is TGTGCCAGCAGCTTAAGAACCTCTGGGGCCAACGTCCTGACTTTC. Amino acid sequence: CASSLRTSGANVLTF.

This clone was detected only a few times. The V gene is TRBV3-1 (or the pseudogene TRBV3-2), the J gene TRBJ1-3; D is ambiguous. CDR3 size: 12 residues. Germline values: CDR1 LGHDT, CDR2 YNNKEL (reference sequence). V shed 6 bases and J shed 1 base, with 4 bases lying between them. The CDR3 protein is CASSKSGNTIYF. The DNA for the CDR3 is TGTGCCAGCAGTAAGTCTGGAAACACCATATATTTT.

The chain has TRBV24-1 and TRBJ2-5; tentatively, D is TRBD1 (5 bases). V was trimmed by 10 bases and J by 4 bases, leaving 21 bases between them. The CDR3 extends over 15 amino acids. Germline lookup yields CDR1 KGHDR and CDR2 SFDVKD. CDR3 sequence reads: CATGETGLGRETQYF. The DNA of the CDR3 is TGTGCCACAGGGGAAACAGGTCTAGGTAGAGAGACCCAGTACTTC.

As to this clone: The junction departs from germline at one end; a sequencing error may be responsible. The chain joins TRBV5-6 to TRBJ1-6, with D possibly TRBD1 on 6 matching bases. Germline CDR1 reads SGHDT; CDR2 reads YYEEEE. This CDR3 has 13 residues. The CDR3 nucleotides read TGTGCCAGCAGTTTGGACAGTAATTCACCCCTCCACTTT. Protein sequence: CASSLDSNSPLHF. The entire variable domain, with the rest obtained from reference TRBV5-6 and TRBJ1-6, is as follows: DAGVTQSPTHLIKTRGQQVTLRCSPKSGHDTVSWYQQALGQGPQFIFQYYEEEERQRGNFPDRFSGHQFPNYSSELNVNALLLGDSALYLCASSLDSNSPLHFGNGTRLTVT.

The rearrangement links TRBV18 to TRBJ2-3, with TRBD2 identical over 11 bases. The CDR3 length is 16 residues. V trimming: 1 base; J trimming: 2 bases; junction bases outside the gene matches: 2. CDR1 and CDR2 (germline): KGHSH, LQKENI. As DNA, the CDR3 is TGTGCCAGCTCACCACGACTAGCGGGGTTCACAGATACGCAGTATTTT. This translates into CASSPRLAGFTDTQYF.

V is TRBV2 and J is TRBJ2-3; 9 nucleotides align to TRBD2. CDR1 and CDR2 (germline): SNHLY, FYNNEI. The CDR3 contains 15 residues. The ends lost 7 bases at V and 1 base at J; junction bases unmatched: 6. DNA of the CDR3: TGTGCCAGCATGAGGGAGCGGGAGGGCACAGATACGCAGTATTTT. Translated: CASMREREGTDTQYF.

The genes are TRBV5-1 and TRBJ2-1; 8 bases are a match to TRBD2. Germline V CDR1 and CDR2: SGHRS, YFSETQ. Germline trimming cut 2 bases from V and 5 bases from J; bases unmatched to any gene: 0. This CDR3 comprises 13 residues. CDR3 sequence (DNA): TGCGCCAGCAGCTTCGGGGGGGACAATGAGCAGTTCTTC. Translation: CASSFGGDNEQFF.

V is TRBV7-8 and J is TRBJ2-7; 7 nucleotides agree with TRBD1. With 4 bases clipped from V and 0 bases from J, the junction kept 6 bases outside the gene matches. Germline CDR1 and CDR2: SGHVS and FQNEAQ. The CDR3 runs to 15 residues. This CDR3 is CASSSHRGISYEQYF. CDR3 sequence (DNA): TGTGCCAGCAGCTCACACAGGGGAATCTCCTACGAGCAGTACTTC.

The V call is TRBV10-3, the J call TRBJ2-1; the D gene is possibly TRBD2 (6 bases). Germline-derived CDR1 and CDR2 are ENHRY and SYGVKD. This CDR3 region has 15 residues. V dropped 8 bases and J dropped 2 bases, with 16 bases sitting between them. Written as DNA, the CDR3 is TGTGCCATCGCCGAGCCGGGACTCGCCTACAATGAGCAGTTCTTC. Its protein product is CAIAEPGLAYNEQFF.